A single T cell receptor (beta chain) is shown here with its context. The antigen remains unidentified. No treatment had been given to any patient before thyroid surgery. The source of the sample is a study of metastatic and nonmetastatic thyroid tumors. Study background: Patients with malignant and benign thyroid disease provided blood and tumor or nodule tissue, whose repertoires were compared.

In the source study's methods: In papillary thyroid cancer, a distant-metastasis classifier was built using CDR3 differences across clinicopathological groups. TCRdb re-called the PCR reads through MiXCR. The V and J calls reflect TCRdb's pipeline rather than the authors' work. The sample contains roughly 75,000 clones, roughly an eighth of which appear only once. The germline CDR1 and CDR2 sequences are SNHLY and FYNNEI. The CDR3 loop spans 18 amino acids. V was shortened by 7 bases and J by 7 bases, with 29 bases between the two germline ends. The study's findings and limits: Significantly higher TCR beta diversity was reportedly seen in malignant thyroid tumors than benign nodules, in blood and tumor.

The specimen sequenced was tumor tissue. This chain uses TRBV2 with TRBJ2-1; D possibly corresponds to TRBD2 (5 bases). The clonotype comes from a female donor with papillary thyroid cancer or a benign thyroid nodule (not recorded which). Some clones in this sample may be carry-over from other donors' samples. CDR3 bases: TGTGCCAGCACGCCGGGGATAGCTGGGCGCTGGGGTGGGAATGAGCAGTTCTTC. Its translation: CASTPGIAGRWGGNEQFF.